The 14 T cell receptor beta chains below come from one sample, sequenced in a study of OX40 agonist ivuxolimab in advanced cancers. Produced via immunoSEQ multiplex PCR; TCRdb's table is partial and in-frame only. The table shows around 80,000 clones, with less than 85% occurring only once. The sequencing here drew on CD4+ or CD8+ T cells sorted from blood, taken in a trial of the OX40 agonist ivuxolimab. The receptor source for this set is an adult with an advanced solid tumor such as melanoma, head and neck, liver or kidney cancer.

V gene TRBV5-6 combines with J gene TRBJ1-1, with TRBD1 identical over 8 bases. CDR3 size: 16 residues. CDR1 is SGHDT and CDR2 is YYEEEE in the germline V gene. The J segment lost 0 bases and the V segment lost 3 bases, leaving 7 bases of the junction unmatched. CDR3 bases: TGTGCCAGCAGCTCAGGACAGGGCAATCTGAACACTGAAGCTTTCTTT. The encoded protein is CASSSGQGNLNTEAFF.

This clone has more than one count but fewer than ten. The rearrangement joins TRBV4-1 to TRBJ1-1; D not resolved. CDR1 MGHRA and CDR2 YSYEKL come from the germline V gene. The CDR3 runs to 15 residues. Trimming cost V 1 base and J 0 bases, with 9 bases left between them. CDR3 loop: CASSQVPRMNTEAFF. CDR3 sequence (DNA): TGCGCCAGCAGCCAAGTTCCCAGGATGAACACTGAAGCTTTCTTT.

This rearrangement joins TRBV7-2 to TRBJ1-2, with D perhaps matching TRBD1 (6 bases). There are 14 residues in the CDR3. V was cut by 1 base and J by 4 bases, with 10 bases left in between. CDR1 SGHTA and CDR2 FQGNSA come from the germline V gene. The CDR3 nucleotides read TGTGCCAGCAGCTTAGATACAGGGAGCTATGGCTACACCTTC. It translates to CASSLDTGSYGYTF.

This sequence joins TRBV6-5 and TRBJ1-5, with TRBD1 identical over 9 bases. The junction had 4 bases not matched to a gene; V was cut back by 4 bases and J by 6 bases. The CDR3 has 14 amino acids. Germline V gives CDR1 MNHEY, CDR2 SVGAGI. This CDR3 reads CASSSTGGSQPQHF. The CDR3 DNA follows: TGTGCCAGCAGTTCAACAGGGGGCAGTCAGCCCCAGCATTTT.

The chain has TRBV7-2 and TRBJ2-2; D unclear. Germline-derived CDR1 and CDR2 are SGHTA and FQGNSA. CDR3 length: 14 amino acids. Trimming shortened V by 6 bases and J by 2 bases, and 10 bases separated the two germline ends. CDR3 residues: CASRWTENTGELFF. For the CDR3, the DNA is TGTGCCAGCAGGTGGACGGAAAACACCGGGGAGCTGTTTTTT.

The chain couples TRBV28 to TRBJ1-2; a possible D gene is TRBD1 (6 bases). This CDR3 contains 14 residues. V was pared by 2 bases and J by 8 bases, with 15 bases between. Germline assignment: CDR1 MDHEN and CDR2 SYDVKM. The DNA of the CDR3 is TGTGCCAGCAGTTTAGCATCTGGGGGCAGGGGCTACACCTTC. Amino acid sequence: CASSLASGGRGYTF.

As to this clone: Other DNA sequences in the sample encode the same CDR3. V gene TRBV6-5 combines with J gene TRBJ1-2; no clear D. CDR1 and CDR2 (germline): MNHEY, SVGAGI. V was pared by 2 bases and J by 2 bases, with 6 bases between. This CDR3 contains 13 residues. CDR3 coding DNA: TGTGCCAGCAGTTACGGCGTAAACTATGGCTACACCTTC. It yields the protein CASSYGVNYGYTF.

The CDR3 protein is CASSQETTNTQYF. The CDR3 bases are TGCGCCAGCAGCCAAGAAACGACGAATACGCAGTATTTT. V gene TRBV4-3 combines with J gene TRBJ2-3, with unresolved D. Looked up from germline, CDR1 is LGHNA and CDR2 is YSLEER. Trimming took 0 bases from V and 7 from J, leaving 8 bases between them. The CDR3 is 13 amino acids.

Details on this clone: Other nucleotide sequences from this sample produce the same CDR3. This sequence joins TRBV11-2 and TRBJ1-2, with 7 nucleotides matching TRBD1. The ends lost 4 bases at V and 7 bases at J; junction bases unmatched: 0. CDR3 length: 11 amino acids. Germline V CDR1 and CDR2: SGHAT, FQNNGV. The CDR3 here is CASSSGGGYTF. The CDR3 DNA reads as TGTGCCAGCAGCTCAGGGGGTGGCTACACCTTC.

The gene calls are TRBV2 and TRBJ1-6; 7 bases align to TRBD1. In germline, CDR1 is SNHLY, CDR2 FYNNEI. The CDR3 runs 16 residues. The V gene end was trimmed by 5 bases and the J gene end by 0 bases; junction bases not matched to a gene: 4. The DNA for the CDR3 is TGTGCCAGCAGTCAACAGGGGAGCTCCTATAATTCACCCCTCCACTTT. Protein: CASSQQGSSYNSPLHF.

The V gene is TRBV6-1, the J gene TRBJ1-5, with D possibly TRBD1 on 5 matching bases. V lost 4 bases, J lost 11 bases, and 15 bases lay in between. Germline V gene data show CDR1 as MNHNS and CDR2 as SASEGT. CDR3 length: 13 residues. The CDR3 protein is CASSVGGVEAQHF. CDR3 sequence (DNA): TGTGCCAGCAGTGTGGGGGGGGTCGAGGCCCAGCATTTT.

The chain couples TRBV28 to TRBJ2-5; tentative D call: TRBD1 (7 bases). The DNA end is a closer match to TRBJ2-7, so the J assignment may be wrong. Germline CDR1 and CDR2: MDHEN and SYDVKM. This CDR3 region has 17 residues. CDR3 region: CASSLSRGAFSSYEQYF. CDR3 sequence (DNA): TGTGCCAGCAGTTTATCCAGGGGGGCCTTTAGCTCCTACGAGCAGTACTTC.

This clone was detected only once. The chain joins TRBV28 to TRBJ1-2; TRBD1 is a possible D gene (5 bases). Germline CDR1 is MDHEN and CDR2 is SYDVKM. V dropped 4 bases and J dropped 5 bases, with 14 bases sitting between them. The CDR3 totals 14 residues. CDR3 nucleotides: TGTGCCAGCAGTTCCCCCCCCGGGGGGTATGGCTACACCTTC. As protein: CASSSPPGGYGYTF.

This clone was recorded a few times. This chain connects TRBV5-1 to TRBJ2-1, with D unresolved. The V end lost 4 bases, the J end lost 0 bases, and 17 bases lay between the germline ends. The CDR3 runs to 17 residues. Germline V gene data show CDR1 as SGHRS and CDR2 as YFSETQ. CDR3 bases: TGCGCCAGCAGCCGAGGATCAGGACGTAACTCCTACAATGAGCAGTTCTTC. It translates to CASSRGSGRNSYNEQFF. The full variable domain, with the rest looked up from reference TRBV5-1 and TRBJ2-1, is KAGVTQTPRYLIKTRGQQVTLSCSPISGHRSVSWYQQTPGQGLQFLFEYFSETQRNKGNFPGRFSGRQFSNSRSEMNVSTLELGDSALYLCASSRGSGRNSYNEQFFGPGTRLTVL.